This T cell receptor (beta chain) originates from a study of blood T cell repertoires in COVID-19. As for the study in general: Sites in the United States, Italy and Spain provided acute and convalescent COVID-19 samples. Nucleic acid was either cDNA or gDNA, and it came from T cells, B-cell-depleted T cells, or PBMCs.

The CDR3 runs 17 residues. Germline V gives CDR1 SEHNR, CDR2 FQNEAQ (reference sequence). J was trimmed by 0 bases and V by 5 bases; bases with no gene match: 10. Generated by immunoSEQ multiplex PCR, the TCRdb table keeps only in-frame clones and is missing some. This repertoire shows just over 650,000 clones, approximately 90% found once; its top ten account for over 0.2%. The sequence came from a woman aged 18-29 years with acute or convalescent COVID-19. The sequencing sample was made of peripheral blood. This chain links TRBV7-9 with TRBJ2-3; TRBD1 agrees at 8 bases. The CDR3 nucleotides are TGTGCCAGCAGCAAAACAGCCGGGACAGGAAGCACAGATACGCAGTATTTT. Encoded protein: CASSKTAGTGSTDTQYF.